This note documents a single T cell receptor (beta chain) sequence. Treatment here: 15 to 20 received Ad26.COV2.S at low or high dose, single or two shots; several received placebo; per-sample allocation not given. Following the first vaccine or placebo injection, samples were taken on day 63. A Boston donor was an adult aged 18-55 years. The sample originates from a study of Ad26.COV2.S vaccination and SARS-CoV-2 variants. This table comes from immunoSEQ multiplex PCR, and its TCRdb copy is limited to in-frame clones, with some not included. Of about 350,000 clones listed, approximately 90% are singletons. The TCR sequence derives from a person between 18 and 65 years old who received the Ad26.COV2.S COVID-19 vaccine or a placebo. The sample consisted of peripheral blood, taken in a trial of Ad26.COV2.S vaccine versus placebo.

CDR3 sequence reads: CASSDPRGDRGSYEQYF. As DNA, the CDR3 is TGTGCCAGCAGCGACCCCCGGGGGGACAGGGGGTCCTACGAGCAGTACTTC. The chain is built from TRBV7-8 and TRBJ2-7; 11 bases are shared with TRBD1. The germline V gene has CDR1 SGHVS and CDR2 FQNEAQ. Trimming at V came to 5 bases and at J to 1 base, leaving 10 bases not matched to a gene. This CDR3 is 17 amino acids long.